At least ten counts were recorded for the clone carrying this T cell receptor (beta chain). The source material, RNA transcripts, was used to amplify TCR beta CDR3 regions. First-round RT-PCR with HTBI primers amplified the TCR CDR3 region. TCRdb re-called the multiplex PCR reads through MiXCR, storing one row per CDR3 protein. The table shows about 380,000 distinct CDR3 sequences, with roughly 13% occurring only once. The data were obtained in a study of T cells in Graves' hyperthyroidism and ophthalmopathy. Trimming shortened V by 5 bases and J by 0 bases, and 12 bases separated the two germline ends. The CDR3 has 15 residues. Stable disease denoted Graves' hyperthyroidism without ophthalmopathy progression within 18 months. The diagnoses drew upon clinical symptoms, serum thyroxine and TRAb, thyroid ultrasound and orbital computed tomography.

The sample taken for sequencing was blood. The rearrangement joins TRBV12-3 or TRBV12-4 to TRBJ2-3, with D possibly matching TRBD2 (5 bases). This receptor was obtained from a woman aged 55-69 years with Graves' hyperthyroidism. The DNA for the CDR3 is TGTGCCAGCAGTCTAGAGGCGGGTAGCACAGATACGCAGTATTTT. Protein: CASSLEAGSTDTQYF.